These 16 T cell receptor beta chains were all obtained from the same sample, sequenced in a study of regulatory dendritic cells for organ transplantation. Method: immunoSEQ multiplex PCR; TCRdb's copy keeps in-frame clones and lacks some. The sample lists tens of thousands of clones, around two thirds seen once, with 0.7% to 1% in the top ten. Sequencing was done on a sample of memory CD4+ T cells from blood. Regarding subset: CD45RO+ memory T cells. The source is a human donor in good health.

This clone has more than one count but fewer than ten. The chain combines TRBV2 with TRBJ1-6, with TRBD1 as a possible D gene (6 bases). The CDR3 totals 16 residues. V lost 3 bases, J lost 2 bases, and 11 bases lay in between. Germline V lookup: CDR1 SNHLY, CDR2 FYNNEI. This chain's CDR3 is CASSDQGLAYNSPLHF. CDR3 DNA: TGTGCCAGCAGTGACCAGGGGCTGGCCTATAATTCACCCCTCCACTTT.

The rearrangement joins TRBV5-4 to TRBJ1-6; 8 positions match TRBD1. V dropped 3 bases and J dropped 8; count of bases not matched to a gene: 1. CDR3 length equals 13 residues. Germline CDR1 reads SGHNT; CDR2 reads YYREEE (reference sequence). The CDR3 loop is CASSSDRDSPLHF. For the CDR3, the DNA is TGTGCCAGCAGCTCGGACAGGGATTCACCCCTCCACTTT.

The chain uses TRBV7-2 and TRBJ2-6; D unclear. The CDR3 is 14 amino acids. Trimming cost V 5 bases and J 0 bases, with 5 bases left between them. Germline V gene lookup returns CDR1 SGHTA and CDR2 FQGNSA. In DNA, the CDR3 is TGTGCCAGCAGCATCGGCTCTGGGGCCAACGTCCTGACTTTC. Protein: CASSIGSGANVLTF.

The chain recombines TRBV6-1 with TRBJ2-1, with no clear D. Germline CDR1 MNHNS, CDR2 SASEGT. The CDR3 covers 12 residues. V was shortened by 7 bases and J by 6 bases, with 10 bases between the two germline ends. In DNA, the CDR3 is TGTGCCAGCAATGCCAGGCGCAATGAGCAGTTCTTC. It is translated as CASNARRNEQFF.

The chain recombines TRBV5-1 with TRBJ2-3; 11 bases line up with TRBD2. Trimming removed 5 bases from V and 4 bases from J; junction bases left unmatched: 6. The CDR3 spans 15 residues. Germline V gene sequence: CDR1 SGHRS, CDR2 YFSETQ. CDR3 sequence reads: CASSLSGGAADTQYF. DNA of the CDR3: TGCGCCAGCAGTCTTAGCGGGGGGGCCGCAGATACGCAGTATTTT.

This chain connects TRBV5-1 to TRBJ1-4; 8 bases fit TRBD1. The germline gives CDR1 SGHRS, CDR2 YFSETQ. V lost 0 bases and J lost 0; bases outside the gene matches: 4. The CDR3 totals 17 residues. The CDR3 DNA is TGCGCCAGCAGCTTGGCACAGGGGGGTGCAACTAATGAAAAACTGTTTTTT. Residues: CASSLAQGGATNEKLFF.

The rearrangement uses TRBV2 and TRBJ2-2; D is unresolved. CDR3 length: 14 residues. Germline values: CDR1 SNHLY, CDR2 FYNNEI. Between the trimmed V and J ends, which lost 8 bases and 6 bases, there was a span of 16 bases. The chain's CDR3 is CASLRLSESGELFF. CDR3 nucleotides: TGTGCCAGCCTAAGACTCTCGGAGTCCGGGGAGCTGTTTTTT.

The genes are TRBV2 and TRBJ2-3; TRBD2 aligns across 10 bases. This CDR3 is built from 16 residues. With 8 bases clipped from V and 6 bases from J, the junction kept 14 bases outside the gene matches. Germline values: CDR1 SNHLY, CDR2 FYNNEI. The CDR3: CASSSSSGGRGDTQYF. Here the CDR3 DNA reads TGTGCCAGCTCGTCTTCTAGCGGGGGCCGAGGGGATACGCAGTATTTT.

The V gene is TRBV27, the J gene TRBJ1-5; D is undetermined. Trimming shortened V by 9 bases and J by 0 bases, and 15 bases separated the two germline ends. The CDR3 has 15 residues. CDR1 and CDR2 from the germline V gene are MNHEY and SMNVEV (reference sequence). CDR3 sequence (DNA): TGTGCCAGTCGACCGGCGGGGAATAGCAATCAGCCCCAGCATTTT. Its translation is CASRPAGNSNQPQHF.

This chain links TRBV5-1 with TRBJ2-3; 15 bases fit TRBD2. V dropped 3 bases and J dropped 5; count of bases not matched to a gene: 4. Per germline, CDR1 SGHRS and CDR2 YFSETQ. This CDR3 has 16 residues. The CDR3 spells CASSSGLAGGGDTQYF. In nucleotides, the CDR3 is TGCGCCAGCAGCTCGGGACTAGCGGGGGGTGGAGATACGCAGTATTTT.

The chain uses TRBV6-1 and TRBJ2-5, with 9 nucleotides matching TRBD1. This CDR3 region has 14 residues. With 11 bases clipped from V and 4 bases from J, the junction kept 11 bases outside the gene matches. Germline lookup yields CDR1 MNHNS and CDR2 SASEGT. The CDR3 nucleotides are TGTGCCCTATCTTATTTGGGACAGGGAGAGACCCAGTACTTC. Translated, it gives CALSYLGQGETQYF.

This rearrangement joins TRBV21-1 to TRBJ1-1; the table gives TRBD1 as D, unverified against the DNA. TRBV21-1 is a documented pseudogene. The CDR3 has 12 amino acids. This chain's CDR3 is CASRIPGQGAFF. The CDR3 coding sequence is TGTGCCAGCCGAATCCCGGGACAGGGAGCTTTCTTT.

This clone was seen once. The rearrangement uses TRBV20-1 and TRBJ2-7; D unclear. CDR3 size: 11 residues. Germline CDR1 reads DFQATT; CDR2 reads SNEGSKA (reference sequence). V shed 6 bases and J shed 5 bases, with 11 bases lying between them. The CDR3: CSANIHDEQYF. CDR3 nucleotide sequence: TGCAGTGCAAACATACACGACGAGCAGTACTTC.

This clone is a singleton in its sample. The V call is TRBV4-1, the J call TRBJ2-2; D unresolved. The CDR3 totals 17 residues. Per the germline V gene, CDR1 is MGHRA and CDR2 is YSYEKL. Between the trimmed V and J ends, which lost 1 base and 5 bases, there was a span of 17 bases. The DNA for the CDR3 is TGCGCCAGCAGCCAAGTCGACATGGGTTGGGTTACCGGGGAGCTGTTTTTT. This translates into CASSQVDMGWVTGELFF.

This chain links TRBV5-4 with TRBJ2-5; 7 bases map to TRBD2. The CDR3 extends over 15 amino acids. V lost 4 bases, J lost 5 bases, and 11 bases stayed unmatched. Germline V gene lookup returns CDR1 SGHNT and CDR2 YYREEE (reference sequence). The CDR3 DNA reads TGTGCCAGCAGCCAGCAATTAGGGAGGGGTGAGACCCAGTACTTC. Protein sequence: CASSQQLGRGETQYF.

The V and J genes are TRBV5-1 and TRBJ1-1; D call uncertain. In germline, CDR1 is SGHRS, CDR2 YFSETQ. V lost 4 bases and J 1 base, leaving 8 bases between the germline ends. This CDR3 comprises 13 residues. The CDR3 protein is CASSLDTNTEAFF. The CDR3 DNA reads TGCGCCAGCAGCCTCGACACGAACACTGAAGCTTTCTTT.